The TCR beta chain described here comes from a study of OX40 agonist ivuxolimab in advanced cancers. V lost 8 bases, J lost 8 bases, and 18 bases lay in between. The CDR3 is 13 amino acids. From germline, CDR1 is SNHLY and CDR2 FYNNEI. Using immunoSEQ multiplex PCR, the repertoire was profiled, and TCRdb retains in-frame clones only, with some absent. The sample shows 55,000 to 65,000 clones, around 84% of them seen only once. This TCR was sampled from an adult with an advanced solid tumor such as melanoma, head and neck, liver or kidney cancer. The rearrangement joins TRBV2 to TRBJ1-2, with D possibly TRBD1 on 6 matching bases. Specimen: CD4+ or CD8+ T cells sorted from blood, collected in a trial of the OX40 agonist ivuxolimab. CDR3 nucleotide sequence: TGTGCCAGCGGCCGAGACGGACAGAGCGGCTACACCTTC. It is translated as CASGRDGQSGYTF. The entire variable domain, with the rest obtained from reference TRBV2 and TRBJ1-2, is as follows: EPEVTQTPSHQVTQMGQEVILRCVPISNHLYFYWYRQILGQKVEFLVSFYNNEISEKSEIFDDQFSVERPDGSNFTLKIRSTKLEDSAMYFCASGRDGQSGYTFGSGTRLTVV.